This T cell receptor beta chain was retrieved from a study of neurological immune-mediated disorders. Study-level points and caveats: No sharing of CDR3 amino acid sequences was observed among expanded clones across subjects, suggesting private repertoires in all groups. Patients with HTLV-1-associated myelopathy had the highest level of TCR clonal expansion, whereas patients with multiple sclerosis had the lowest level, falling beneath the level found in healthy controls.

Each TCR transcript was tagged with a 10-nucleotide random UMI during 5'RACE. TCRdb reprocessed the 5' RACE reads with MiXCR, giving one entry per CDR3 protein. The repertoire holds some 60,000 distinct CDR3 sequences, with more than 9.5% as singletons. From germline, CDR1 is MDHEN and CDR2 SYDVKM. The CDR3 runs to 17 residues. V shed 0 bases, J shed 3 bases, and the junction held 7 bases outside the gene matches. This clonotype has a count of ten or more. Its antigen remains unknown. Time point: longitudinal time-point 2. Unsorted libraries were prepared from 2 million PBMCs that had been stored at -80 C.

This receptor was identified in a man aged 30 to 45 in good health. The source material was PBMCs. This chain connects TRBV28 to TRBJ1-3, with 8 bases identical to TRBD1. The DNA for the CDR3 is TGTGCCAGCAGTTTATGGGGGCAGGGGGCGAGTGGAAACACCATATATTTT. Translation gives CASSLWGQGASGNTIYF.